Each of the 10 T cell receptor beta chains below was sequenced from the same sample in a study of blood T cell repertoires in COVID-19. Assay used: immunoSEQ multiplex PCR; TCRdb lists only in-frame clones, some missing. The table includes a few hundred thousand clones, about 87% detected once. Input material: peripheral blood. The receptor source for this set is a woman between 50 and 59 years old with COVID-19, enrolled during active disease.

This clone was counted ten times or more. The genes are TRBV6-6 and TRBJ2-7; 9 bases align to TRBD1. V trimming: 5 bases; J trimming: 0 bases; junction bases outside the gene matches: 5. The germline V gene has CDR1 MNHNY and CDR2 SVGAGI (reference sequence). The CDR3 covers 15 residues. CDR3 protein: CASSGSGQGSYEQYF. The CDR3 region has the DNA TGTGCCAGCAGTGGCTCGGGACAGGGCTCCTACGAGCAGTACTTC.

This clone appeared many times. J is TRBJ2-1 and V is TRBV19, with 10 bases matching TRBD2. Trimming removed 3 bases from V and 8 bases from J; junction bases left unmatched: 13. In germline, CDR1 is LNHDA, CDR2 SQIVND (reference sequence). CDR3 size: 17 residues. The CDR3 DNA sequence: TGTGCCAGTAGTATTGGTGCTAGCGGGGGTCCCTGGGATGAGCAGTTCTTC. Protein sequence: CASSIGASGGPWDEQFF.

The chain combines TRBV6-5 with TRBJ2-2, with D possibly being TRBD2 (6 bases). CDR3 length: 14 amino acids. Trimming pared 5 bases from V and 10 bases from J, leaving 17 bases between. The germline CDR1 and CDR2 sequences are MNHEY and SVGAGI. CDR3 in DNA: TGTGCCAGCAGTAAAACGGGACTCGCCGCGGAGCTGTTTTTT. This encodes CASSKTGLAAELFF.

V gene TRBV24-1 combines with J gene TRBJ1-2, with D perhaps TRBD1 (5 bases). This CDR3 region has 16 residues. The germline V gene encodes CDR1 KGHDR and CDR2 SFDVKD. V lost 3 bases and J lost 4, with 17 bases in between. The CDR3: CATSDGGREGVYGYTF. CDR3 nucleotides: TGTGCCACCAGTGATGGTGGTAGGGAAGGGGTCTATGGCTACACCTTC.

Only one count was recorded for this clone. The genes are TRBV13 and TRBJ1-2; D perhaps matches TRBD1 (5 bases). Germline CDR1 is PRHDT and CDR2 is FYEKMQ (reference sequence). V was pared by 0 bases and J by 5 bases, with 22 bases between. The CDR3 is made up of 18 amino acids. The CDR3 coding sequence is TGTGCCAGCAGCTTAGGAGGTCAGGGCAAACACTCGGCATATGGCTACACCTTC. This sequence encodes CASSLGGQGKHSAYGYTF.

The rearrangement joins TRBV5-1 to TRBJ1-4, with D tentatively TRBD1 (5 bases). The V end was cut by 1 base, the J end by 2 bases, with 18 bases between. The CDR3 covers 18 residues. Germline CDR1 is SGHRS and CDR2 is YFSETQ. For the CDR3, the DNA is TGCGCCAGCAGCTTGTCCTCCCCGAGGGGAGGCACTAATGAAAAACTGTTTTTT. Its translation is CASSLSSPRGGTNEKLFF.

This chain joins TRBV27 and TRBJ2-7; 7 bases are shared with TRBD1. CDR1 is MNHEY and CDR2 is SMNVEV in the germline V gene (reference sequence). The CDR3 is 15 amino acids. V was clipped by 3 bases and J by 2 bases; unmatched bases: 7. The CDR3 nucleotides read TGTGCCAGCAGTTTCGGGGCAGGGGGTACCTACGAGCAGTACTTC. Amino acid sequence: CASSFGAGGTYEQYF.

This chain uses TRBV3-1 (or the pseudogene TRBV3-2) with TRBJ2-3; TRBD1 aligns across 7 bases. Germline V CDR1 and CDR2: LGHDT, YNNKEL (reference sequence). With V trimmed by 0 bases and J by 4 bases, 7 bases remained unmatched. The CDR3 extends over 16 amino acids. The CDR3 bases are TGTGCCAGCAGCCAAGATACACAGGGGCCGGCAGATACGCAGTATTTT. It encodes CASSQDTQGPADTQYF.

The V and J genes are TRBV5-1 and TRBJ2-1; 14 nucleotides agree with TRBD2. CDR3 length equals 17 residues. Germline CDR1 reads SGHRS; CDR2 reads YFSETQ. V shed 6 bases and J 0 bases; nucleotides not matched to a gene: 5. The CDR3 sequence: CASTRTSGRSSYNEQFF. The CDR3 bases are TGCGCCAGCACCAGGACTAGCGGGAGGAGCTCCTACAATGAGCAGTTCTTC.

The chain carries TRBV6-4 and TRBJ2-3, with 8 bases identical to TRBD2. CDR3 length: 15 amino acids. Germline CDR1 MRHNA, CDR2 SNTAGT. V shed 5 bases and J 3 bases; nucleotides not matched to a gene: 7. The CDR3 loop is CASSLSAGGTDTQYF. For the CDR3, the DNA is TGTGCCAGCAGTCTCTCGGCGGGAGGAACAGATACGCAGTATTTT.